Given below is one T cell receptor (beta chain) in context. Libraries were prepared by immunoSEQ multiplex PCR; TCRdb keeps only in-frame clonotypes and omits some of them. The sample includes about 98,000 clones, around 80% of them seen just once. The sample comes from a study of control samples from healthy donors and cancer patients. The CDR3 contains 15 residues. Germline CDR1 SEHNR, CDR2 FQNEAQ (reference sequence). The V and J ends lost 0 bases and 4 bases, in that order; junction bases with no gene match: 5. This sequence originates from a woman aged 30 to 39 in good health. The sequencing sample was made of blood. The chain is built from TRBV7-9 and TRBJ2-5; TRBD2 matches at 7 bases. In DNA, the CDR3 is TGTGCCAGCAGCTTAGCGAGCGGGAAGTCAGAGACCCAGTACTTC. Amino acid sequence: CASSLASGKSETQYF.